These 13 T cell receptor beta chains were sequenced from one sample in a study of blood T cell repertoires in COVID-19. The assay was immunoSEQ multiplex PCR, and TCRdb's table has in-frame clones only and misses some. The table includes 55,000 to 75,000 clones, around 91% detected once. The source material was peripheral blood. Receptors originate from a human donor in a cohort sampled during active COVID-19.

This sequence joins TRBV12-2 and TRBJ1-4; TRBD1 reflects the table's D call only, with no check against the DNA. TRBV12-2 is a documented pseudogene. The CDR3 extends over 15 amino acids. CDR3 amino acids: CASRLGETGFEKLFF. The CDR3 DNA is TGTGCAAGTCGCTTAGGGGAGACAGGGTTTGAAAAACTGTTTTTT.

The rearrangement uses TRBV30 and TRBJ1-3, with 7 bases matching TRBD1. There are 14 residues in the CDR3. Germline values: CDR1 GTSNPN, CDR2 SVGIG (reference sequence). V lost 5 bases and J lost 3; bases outside the gene matches: 7. The CDR3 loop reads CAWAQGSFGNTIYF. In DNA form, the CDR3 reads TGTGCCTGGGCACAGGGGTCTTTTGGAAACACCATATATTTT.

This clone was seen once. The chain recombines TRBV27 with TRBJ2-2; the match to TRBD2 covers 9 bases. In germline, CDR1 is MNHEY, CDR2 SMNVEV (reference sequence). Trimming cost V 4 bases and J 8 bases; bases outside gene matches: 2. This CDR3 is 13 amino acids long. The CDR3 coding sequence is TGTGCCAGCAGTTCTAGCGGGGTTGGGGAGCTGTTTTTT. Translation: CASSSSGVGELFF.

This chain joins TRBV5-1 and TRBJ2-7; TRBD2 matches 7 bases. The V gene's germline CDR1 is SGHRS and CDR2 YFSETQ. V was clipped by 7 bases and J by 2 bases; unmatched bases: 18. CDR3 length: 17 residues. CDR3 region: CASGGLNYFGHPYEQYF. CDR3 DNA: TGCGCCAGCGGGGGACTAAATTATTTTGGACACCCCTACGAGCAGTACTTC.

This chain links TRBV6-5 with TRBJ2-7; 9 positions agree with TRBD2. With 7 bases clipped from V and 4 bases from J, the junction kept 8 bases outside the gene matches. The CDR3 sequence is 14 residues long. Germline lookup yields CDR1 MNHEY and CDR2 SVGAGI. CDR3 in DNA: TGTGCCAGCACCGATAGCGGGGGTTTTTACGAGCAGTACTTC. Residues: CASTDSGGFYEQYF.

This clone has just a few counts. The chain is built from TRBV27 and TRBJ1-6; D might be TRBD1 (6 bases). Trimming took off 10 bases at V and 9 bases at J, with 19 bases between the two ends. This CDR3 is 14 amino acids long. Germline CDR1 is MNHEY and CDR2 is SMNVEV (reference sequence). The CDR3 DNA sequence: TGTGCCACCTGGCGGGGGCAGATTGGTTCACCCCTCCACTTT. Encoded protein: CATWRGQIGSPLHF.

The genes are TRBV7-2 and TRBJ1-3; 7 bases are a match to TRBD1. Losses at the gene ends were 1 base for V and 0 bases for J; bases not matched to a gene: 0. There are 15 residues in the CDR3. The germline CDR1 and CDR2 sequences are SGHTA and FQGNSA. The CDR3 loop reads CASSLDRGSGNTIYF. For the CDR3, the DNA is TGTGCCAGCAGCTTAGACAGGGGCTCTGGAAACACCATATATTTT.

V usage is TRBV2 and J usage is TRBJ2-7; 9 nucleotides agree with TRBD2. The CDR3 contains 15 residues. Trimming cost V 2 bases and J 3 bases; bases outside gene matches: 5. Germline V gene sequence: CDR1 SNHLY, CDR2 FYNNEI. CDR3 amino acids: CASSENRLAVYEQYF. CDR3 nucleotides: TGTGCCAGCAGTGAAAACCGACTAGCGGTCTACGAGCAGTACTTC.

CDR3 DNA: TGTGCCAGCAGTCCGCGGGAAGGGGCTAACTATGGCTACACCTTC. As protein: CASSPREGANYGYTF. This chain links TRBV28 with TRBJ1-2; D perhaps matches TRBD1 (5 bases). V was clipped by 5 bases and J by 0 bases, with 13 bases between them. Per germline, CDR1 MDHEN and CDR2 SYDVKM. The CDR3 spans 15 residues.

The chain combines TRBV19 with TRBJ1-1; TRBD1 is a possible D gene (5 bases). CDR1 is LNHDA and CDR2 is SQIVND in the germline V gene (reference sequence). V was shortened by 5 bases and J by 0 bases, with 7 bases between the two germline ends. This CDR3 spans 13 amino acids. The CDR3 sequence is CASSQGMNTEAFF. CDR3 bases: TGTGCCAGTAGTCAGGGAATGAACACTGAAGCTTTCTTT.

The J gene is TRBJ2-3, the V gene TRBV27; possible D gene TRBD2, 6 bases. CDR1 is MNHEY and CDR2 is SMNVEV in the germline V gene (reference sequence). Trimming took off 3 bases at V and 0 bases at J, with 13 bases between the two ends. The CDR3 is made up of 16 amino acids. DNA for the CDR3: TGTGCCAGCAGTTTCGGCGCGGGGACCAGCACAGATACGCAGTATTTT. It encodes CASSFGAGTSTDTQYF.

This clone showed up just a few times. This chain uses TRBV19 with TRBJ1-1; possibly TRBD1 for D (5 bases). The CDR3 has 15 residues. The V gene lost 5 bases and the J gene lost 1 base, with 14 bases spanning the gap. CDR1 LNHDA and CDR2 SQIVND come from the germline V gene (reference sequence). The chain's CDR3 is CASSHPDRSNTEAFF. The CDR3 nucleotides are TGTGCCAGTAGTCACCCCGACAGATCGAACACTGAAGCTTTCTTT.

This clone has a single count. V and J are TRBV2 and TRBJ1-2; 7 bases agree with TRBD1. This CDR3 has 12 residues. Germline V gene sequence: CDR1 SNHLY, CDR2 FYNNEI. Trimming at V came to 9 bases and at J to 2 bases, leaving 3 bases not matched to a gene. Here the CDR3 reads CASRTGNYGYTF. The CDR3 nucleotides read TGTGCCAGTAGGACAGGCAACTATGGCTACACCTTC.